Each of the 28 T cell receptor beta chains below was sequenced from the same sample in a study of blood T cell repertoires in COVID-19 (dated by TCRdb to about 2020). Library preparation employed the immunoSEQ multiplex PCR assay. TCRdb limited this immuneACCESS table to in-frame rearrangements with V and J called. A share of clones is missing; checked studies link under half to unresolved V genes, and the rest is unexplained. The sample includes roughly 110,000 clones, with about nine tenths observed a single time. Around 4.5% of the sample goes to the ten largest clones. Sequenced sample: peripheral blood. The receptor source for this set is a man aged 35 to 55 with acute or convalescent COVID-19.

There are a few counts of this clone. The chain carries TRBV6-2 or TRBV6-3 and TRBJ2-3; 9 bases align to TRBD2. V lost 2 bases to trimming and J lost 6 bases; unmatched junction nucleotides: 9. The CDR3 has 16 amino acids. Germline values: CDR1 MNHEY, CDR2 SVGEGT. The CDR3 protein is CASSYVSGSPRDTQYF. CDR3 DNA: TGTGCCAGCAGTTACGTTAGCGGGAGCCCAAGGGATACGCAGTATTTT.

The J gene is TRBJ1-3, the V gene TRBV11-2, with a weak D call TRBD1 (6 bases). Trimming took off 4 bases at V and 2 bases at J, with 12 bases between the two ends. The CDR3 extends over 15 amino acids. Germline lookup yields CDR1 SGHAT and CDR2 FQNNGV. The CDR3: CASSSTGIAGNTIYF. The DNA of the CDR3 is TGTGCCAGCAGCTCGACAGGAATAGCTGGAAACACCATATATTTT.

The chain couples TRBV18 to TRBJ1-1, with 9 bases that match TRBD1. The V gene's germline CDR1 is KGHSH and CDR2 LQKENI. With V trimmed by 5 bases and J by 3 bases, 10 bases remained unmatched. The CDR3 loop spans 16 amino acids. The CDR3 spells CASSTNIQGADTEAFF. CDR3 DNA sequence: TGTGCCAGCTCAACAAATATACAGGGGGCGGACACTGAAGCTTTCTTT.

This clone was counted a single time. The chain carries TRBV5-5 and TRBJ2-7; perhaps TRBD1 as D (5 bases). The germline V and J ends were trimmed by 1 base and 2 bases, with 10 bases remaining between them. The CDR3 is 14 amino acids. The V gene's germline CDR1 is SGHKS and CDR2 YYEKEE (reference sequence). The CDR3 nucleotides read TGTGCCAGCAGCTTGACCACAGGACCCTACGAGCAGTACTTC. It specifies CASSLTTGPYEQYF.

The chain links TRBV19 to TRBJ1-5; possible D gene TRBD1, 6 bases. This CDR3 contains 14 residues. Germline CDR1 LNHDA, CDR2 SQIVND (reference sequence). V gave up 2 bases and J gave up 4 bases, with 9 bases separating them. The CDR3 region has the DNA TGTGCCAGTAGTATATCAGGGGAAAATCAGCCCCAGCATTTT. It encodes CASSISGENQPQHF. The whole variable domain, remainder taken from reference TRBV19 and TRBJ1-5, is DGGITQSPKYLFRKEGQNVTLSCEQNLNHDAMYWYRQDPGQGLRLIYYSQIVNDFQKGDIAEGYSVSREKKESFPLTVTSAQKNPTAFYLCASSISGENQPQHFGDGTRLSIL.

The chain is built from TRBV5-5 and TRBJ1-2; D unresolved. The V end was cut by 4 bases, the J end by 8 bases, with 15 bases between. Per germline, CDR1 SGHKS and CDR2 YYEKEE (reference sequence). The CDR3 runs 13 residues. The chain's CDR3 is CASSATGPGGYTF. In nucleotides, the CDR3 is TGTGCCAGCAGCGCCACCGGGCCGGGGGGCTACACCTTC.

There are a few counts of this clone. The chain uses TRBV7-9 and TRBJ2-1, with D maybe TRBD1 (5 bases). The CDR3 is 16 amino acids. Trimming removed 1 base from V and 6 bases from J, with 16 bases in between. CDR1 and CDR2 from the germline V gene are SEHNR and FQNEAQ (reference sequence). The CDR3 loop is CASSLGGAGFFNEQFF. CDR3 sequence (DNA): TGTGCCAGCAGCTTAGGTGGGGCAGGGTTTTTCAATGAGCAGTTCTTC. Together with reference TRBV7-9 and TRBJ2-1, the CDR3 gives the full variable domain: DTGVSQNPRHKITKRGQNVTFRCDPISEHNRLYWYRQTLGQGPEFLTYFQNEAQLEKSRLLSDRFSAERPKGSFSTLEIQRTEQGDSAMYLCASSLGGAGFFNEQFFGPGTRLTVL.

This clone has only one observation. The J gene is TRBJ1-2, the V gene TRBV6-1; D gene ambiguous. The CDR3 contains 14 residues. Germline V gene lookup returns CDR1 MNHNS and CDR2 SASEGT. V was clipped by 0 bases and J by 3 bases, with 8 bases between them. CDR3 amino acids: CASSEAGLYYGYTF. The CDR3 DNA is TGTGCCAGCAGTGAAGCTGGGCTATACTATGGCTACACCTTC.

The V call is TRBV5-6, the J call TRBJ2-1; 10 nucleotides match TRBD2. The V and J ends lost 1 base and 9 bases, in that order; junction bases with no gene match: 7. There are 15 residues in the CDR3. The V gene's germline CDR1 is SGHDT and CDR2 YYEEEE. CDR3 region: CASSLLAGAFSEQFF. DNA for the CDR3: TGTGCCAGCAGCTTGCTAGCGGGAGCTTTTAGTGAGCAGTTCTTC.

In its sample, this clone was seen once. The V and J genes are TRBV27 and TRBJ2-7; TRBD2 matches 11 bases. Trimming took 2 bases from V and 4 from J; bases not matched to a gene: 1. Germline lookup yields CDR1 MNHEY and CDR2 SMNVEV (reference sequence). The CDR3 is 14 amino acids. CDR3 sequence: CASSLTSGSYEQYF. CDR3 nucleotide sequence: TGTGCCAGCAGTTTAACTAGCGGGAGTTACGAGCAGTACTTC.

This rearrangement joins TRBV7-8 to TRBJ2-1; 16 nucleotides match TRBD2. CDR3 length: 19 residues. Germline V gene lookup returns CDR1 SGHVS and CDR2 FQNEAQ. With V trimmed by 4 bases and J by 1 base, 7 bases remained unmatched. The CDR3 sequence is CASSSPGLAGGLSYNEQFF. The CDR3 DNA reads as TGTGCCAGCAGCTCTCCGGGACTAGCGGGGGGGCTGTCCTACAATGAGCAGTTCTTC.

The chain couples TRBV5-4 to TRBJ1-1, with a weak D call TRBD1 (6 bases). The CDR3 runs 14 residues. Germline lookup yields CDR1 SGHNT and CDR2 YYREEE (reference sequence). The V end was cut by 5 bases, the J end by 2 bases, with 13 bases between. CDR3 sequence (DNA): TGTGCCAGCAGTCCGGGACAAAGAAACACTGAAGCTTTCTTT. Translating it yields CASSPGQRNTEAFF.

This clone was seen only once. In DNA, the CDR3 is TGTGCCAGCAGCTTGCGTAGGTCAGGCGGACTCTCTTGGGGCAATGAGCAGTTCTTC. As protein: CASSLRRSGGLSWGNEQFF. This chain uses TRBV5-6 with TRBJ2-1, with D possibly being TRBD2 (5 bases). V lost 1 base and J lost 6, with 26 bases in between. The CDR3 totals 19 residues. Germline V gene data show CDR1 as SGHDT and CDR2 as YYEEEE.

The genes are TRBV3-1 (or the pseudogene TRBV3-2) and TRBJ1-2, with 10 bases that match TRBD1. CDR3 length: 16 residues. Trimming removed 0 bases from V and 3 bases from J; junction bases left unmatched: 4. Germline CDR1 LGHDT, CDR2 YNNKEL (reference sequence). The CDR3 DNA reads as TGTGCCAGCAGCCAAGAGAGGGACAGGGGCTACTATGGCTACACCTTC. It specifies CASSQERDRGYYGYTF.

In this sample, this clone turned up a few times. The gene calls are TRBV27 and TRBJ2-7, with D possibly TRBD2 on 5 matching bases. V was shortened by 5 bases and J by 3 bases, with 11 bases between the two germline ends. This CDR3 has 13 amino acids. Germline lookup yields CDR1 MNHEY and CDR2 SMNVEV (reference sequence). CDR3 in amino acids: CASSPTRGYEQYF. Written as DNA, the CDR3 is TGTGCCAGCAGTCCGACTCGGGGCTACGAGCAGTACTTC.

The V and J genes are TRBV12-5 and TRBJ1-2; 7 bases fit TRBD1. The V and J ends lost 6 bases and 14 bases, in that order; junction bases with no gene match: 15. The germline V gene has CDR1 LGHNT and CDR2 FRNRAP. The CDR3 is made up of 13 amino acids. CDR3 amino acids: CASGPKIEGAHTF. The DNA for the CDR3 is TGTGCTAGTGGGCCTAAGATCGAGGGGGCGCATACCTTC.

The genes are TRBV5-1 and TRBJ1-2, with 9 bases matching TRBD1. V lost 4 bases to trimming and J lost 5 bases; unmatched junction nucleotides: 9. Per the germline V gene, CDR1 is SGHRS and CDR2 is YFSETQ. This CDR3 contains 15 residues. The CDR3 is CASSTGGGTIYGYTF. The CDR3 region has the DNA TGCGCCAGCAGCACAGGGGGCGGAACTATATATGGCTACACCTTC.

This chain joins TRBV30 and TRBJ2-2, with a tentative D call TRBD2 (5 bases). The CDR3 has 14 residues. The germline V gene encodes CDR1 GTSNPN and CDR2 SVGIG (reference sequence). The germline V and J ends were trimmed by 4 bases and 4 bases, with 13 bases remaining between them. CDR3 in DNA: TGTGCCTGGAAAAGGCTAGGGAGCACCGGGGAGCTGTTTTTT. This gives the protein CAWKRLGSTGELFF.

This chain connects TRBV11-2 to TRBJ2-5; TRBD2 matches at 13 bases. J lost 1 base, V lost 1 base, and 9 bases had no gene match. The germline gives CDR1 SGHAT, CDR2 FQNNGV. The CDR3 length is 19 residues. The CDR3 loop reads CASSLAGLAGAIIQETQYF. The CDR3 bases are TGTGCCAGCAGCTTAGCTGGACTAGCGGGGGCCATAATCCAAGAGACCCAGTACTTC.

The rearrangement uses TRBV18 and TRBJ1-5; D is undetermined. Trimming shortened V by 8 bases and J by 2 bases, and 10 bases separated the two germline ends. Germline CDR1 and CDR2: KGHSH and LQKENI. The CDR3 extends over 13 amino acids. The CDR3 here is CASALGRNQPQHF. CDR3 sequence (DNA): TGTGCCAGCGCCTTGGGCCGCAATCAGCCCCAGCATTTT.

The gene calls are TRBV4-3 and TRBJ2-7; D is perhaps TRBD1 (5 bases). The CDR3 runs to 15 residues. Germline V gives CDR1 LGHNA, CDR2 YSLEER. V shed 0 bases and J shed 5 bases, with 14 bases lying between them. The CDR3 here is CASSQESGFGHEQYF. The CDR3 nucleotides are TGCGCCAGCAGCCAAGAATCAGGGTTCGGGCACGAGCAGTACTTC.

J is TRBJ2-7 and V is TRBV14; TRBD1 aligns across 8 bases. In germline, CDR1 is SGHDN, CDR2 FVKESK. The CDR3 contains 18 residues. With V trimmed by 1 base and J by 7 bases, 18 bases remained unmatched. CDR3 region: CASSQGDRPGLPWGEQYF. In nucleotides, the CDR3 is TGTGCCAGCAGCCAAGGGGACAGGCCGGGACTCCCTTGGGGTGAGCAGTACTTC.

This clone was counted between two and nine times. The gene calls are TRBV29-1 and TRBJ1-3, with D maybe TRBD1 (5 bases). The ends were cut back, 3 bases at V and 1 base at J, with 10 bases in the middle. CDR3 length equals 14 residues. Per germline, CDR1 SQVTM and CDR2 ANQGSEA. The CDR3: CSVDPGMSGNTIYF. Written as DNA, the CDR3 is TGCAGCGTTGATCCAGGGATGTCTGGAAACACCATATATTTT.

V gene TRBV5-1 combines with J gene TRBJ2-1, with no clear D. V was trimmed by 0 bases and J by 8 bases, leaving 12 bases between them. CDR1 SGHRS and CDR2 YFSETQ come from the germline V gene. This CDR3 spans 14 amino acids. The CDR3 here is CASSLGRIDDEQFF. CDR3 nucleotides: TGCGCCAGCAGCTTGGGGAGAATTGACGATGAGCAGTTCTTC.

The CDR3 sequence is CASSLGNYPYNEQFF. CDR3 DNA sequence: TGTGCCAGCAGCTTAGGGAACTACCCTTACAATGAGCAGTTCTTC. J is TRBJ2-1 and V is TRBV7-7, with unresolved D. V gave up 1 base and J gave up 4 bases, with 11 bases separating them. The CDR3 runs to 15 residues. Germline-derived CDR1 and CDR2 are SSHAT and FNYEAQ (reference sequence).

This chain joins TRBV5-6 and TRBJ1-5; weak D call: TRBD1 (5 bases). The V gene lost 4 bases and the J gene lost 0 bases, with 14 bases spanning the gap. Germline lookup yields CDR1 SGHDT and CDR2 YYEEEE. The CDR3 is 16 residues long. CDR3 amino acids: CASSRGTDFSNQPQHF. DNA for the CDR3: TGTGCCAGCAGCCGGGGGACCGACTTTAGCAATCAGCCCCAGCATTTT.

The chain uses TRBV6-2 or TRBV6-3 and TRBJ2-5; 8 bases are shared with TRBD2. CDR1 MNHEY and CDR2 SVGEGT come from the germline V gene. J gave up 7 bases and V 0 bases, and 7 bases lay outside the gene matches. The CDR3 spans 15 residues. For the CDR3, the DNA is TGTGCCAGCAGTTACTCGGAAGCGGGGGTGGGGACCCAGTACTTC. Protein product: CASSYSEAGVGTQYF.

This rearrangement joins TRBV7-2 to TRBJ1-4, with 9 bases lining up with TRBD1. This CDR3 has 15 amino acids. Germline V gives CDR1 SGHTA, CDR2 FQGNSA. V gave up 5 bases and J gave up 9 bases; unmatched junction bases: 10. CDR3 coding DNA: TGTGCCAGCAGCCCTCCGGGACAGGGCCGTCAAAAACTGTTTTTT. It encodes CASSPPGQGRQKLFF.